These 21 T cell receptor beta chains came from one sample sequenced in a study of technical replicates of blood from several donors. Sequenced by immunoSEQ multiplex PCR; TCRdb stores in-frame clones only, minus some. The sample contains about 82,000 clones, nearly 96% of which appear only once. Material for sequencing was T cells isolated from PBMCs. The receptors come from a human donor in good health.

This clone was detected once. The chain recombines TRBV28 with TRBJ1-2; D call uncertain. The length of the CDR3 is 14 residues. Germline V CDR1 and CDR2: MDHEN, SYDVKM. V lost 4 bases and J 3 bases, leaving 12 bases between the germline ends. The DNA of the CDR3 is TGTGCCAGCAGTTCACCCTCAGAATACTATGGCTACACCTTC. Residues: CASSSPSEYYGYTF.

The J gene is TRBJ1-1, the V gene TRBV2, with 7 bases lining up with TRBD1. Germline V CDR1 and CDR2: SNHLY, FYNNEI. This CDR3 spans 13 amino acids. J gave up 4 bases and V 6 bases, and 5 bases lay outside the gene matches. The CDR3 reads CASRRTGLTEAFF. CDR3 nucleotide sequence: TGTGCCAGCAGGCGGACAGGTCTCACTGAAGCTTTCTTT.

The chain links TRBV19 to TRBJ1-2; the D gene is possibly TRBD1 (6 bases). There are 15 residues in the CDR3. The V end was cut by 5 bases, the J end by 8 bases, with 21 bases between. The V gene's germline CDR1 is LNHDA and CDR2 SQIVND (reference sequence). In DNA form, the CDR3 reads TGTGCCAGTAGTTTTACCCTCTCCAGGGGAACCGGCTACACCTTC. Translated: CASSFTLSRGTGYTF.

The J gene is TRBJ2-7, the V gene TRBV27; D perhaps matches TRBD1 (6 bases). CDR1 MNHEY and CDR2 SMNVEV come from the germline V gene (reference sequence). The V end was cut by 2 bases, the J end by 0 bases, with 11 bases between. This CDR3 has 15 residues. For the CDR3, the DNA is TGTGCCAGCAGTTTACGAGGGGGAAGCTCCTACGAGCAGTACTTC. As protein: CASSLRGGSSYEQYF.

The chain uses TRBV6-5 and TRBJ1-3; D not certain. This CDR3 spans 16 amino acids. Germline values: CDR1 MNHEY, CDR2 SVGAGI. Trimming pared 4 bases from V and 4 bases from J, leaving 17 bases between. The chain's CDR3 is CASSSTASLPGNTIYF. CDR3 DNA sequence: TGTGCCAGCAGTTCTACCGCGAGCTTACCCGGAAACACCATATATTTT.

V usage is TRBV5-1 and J usage is TRBJ1-2; 7 bases are a match to TRBD1. This CDR3 contains 12 residues. The trim removed 6 bases at V and 5 bases at J, leaving 4 bases unmatched. The germline V gene encodes CDR1 SGHRS and CDR2 YFSETQ. CDR3 residues: CASNDREYGYTF. The CDR3 nucleotides read TGCGCCAGCAACGACAGGGAATATGGCTACACCTTC.

This chain connects TRBV12-5 to TRBJ2-3, with a weak D call TRBD1 (5 bases). The V and J ends lost 3 bases and 1 base respectively, with 8 bases between them. Germline loops: CDR1 LGHNT, CDR2 FRNRAP. The CDR3 runs 14 residues. The CDR3 nucleotides are TGTGCTAGTGGTTTAGGGGTAGGCACAGATACGCAGTATTTT. It is translated as CASGLGVGTDTQYF.

The chain recombines TRBV7-9 with TRBJ2-3; D uncertain. The CDR3 sequence is 15 residues long. V gave up 7 bases and J gave up 0 bases, with 14 bases separating them. In germline, CDR1 is SEHNR, CDR2 FQNEAQ (reference sequence). The CDR3 sequence is CASTPRGISTDTQYF. CDR3 nucleotide sequence: TGTGCCAGCACCCCGCGAGGTATTAGCACAGATACGCAGTATTTT.

The J gene is TRBJ2-7, the V gene TRBV11-2; D remains unclear. The CDR3 extends over 14 amino acids. V dropped 0 bases and J dropped 9 bases, with 15 bases sitting between them. Germline V gene sequence: CDR1 SGHAT, CDR2 FQNNGV. In nucleotides, the CDR3 is TGTGCCAGCAGCTTAGATTGGGCCGCCCTTAGGCAGTACTTC. This encodes CASSLDWAALRQYF.

J is TRBJ2-3 and V is TRBV11-2; weak D call: TRBD2 (5 bases). Germline V CDR1 and CDR2: SGHAT, FQNNGV. The CDR3 length is 16 residues. V lost 5 bases to trimming and J lost 2 bases, with 17 bases between them. CDR3 sequence: CASSRIGEGITDTQYF. The CDR3 bases are TGTGCCAGCAGCCGAATAGGCGAGGGTATCACAGATACGCAGTATTTT.

The V gene is TRBV11-3, the J gene TRBJ1-1; D unresolved. V lost 1 base and J 8 bases, leaving 5 bases between the germline ends. The CDR3 has 11 amino acids. Germline V gene sequence: CDR1 SGHNT, CDR2 YENEEA. This chain's CDR3 is CASSLAGEAFF. CDR3 sequence (DNA): TGTGCCAGCAGCTTAGCCGGGGAAGCTTTCTTT.

This clone was detected once. The rearrangement uses TRBV7-2 and TRBJ2-7; a possible D gene is TRBD1 (6 bases). V shed 0 bases and J shed 3 bases, with 18 bases lying between them. This CDR3 region has 17 residues. Germline lookup yields CDR1 SGHTA and CDR2 FQGNSA. The CDR3 sequence: CASSLASTGLVSYEQYF. Written as DNA, the CDR3 is TGTGCCAGCAGCTTAGCGTCCACAGGGCTAGTGAGCTACGAGCAGTACTTC. Full variable domain (remainder filled in from reference TRBV7-2 and TRBJ2-7): GAGVSQSPSNKVTEKGKDVELRCDPISGHTALYWYRQSLGQGLEFLIYFQGNSAPDKSGLPSDRFSAERTGGSVSTLTIQRTQQEDSAVYLCASSLASTGLVSYEQYFGPGTRLTVT.

DNA for the CDR3: TGTGCCAGCAGCCGAGGACTAGCGGGGGTGAACACCGGGGAGCTGTTTTTT. Translated, it gives CASSRGLAGVNTGELFF. This chain joins TRBV4-2 and TRBJ2-2; TRBD2 aligns across 13 bases. This CDR3 comprises 17 residues. The germline V gene encodes CDR1 LGHNA and CDR2 YNFKEQ. V shed 4 bases, J shed 1 base, and the junction held 3 bases outside the gene matches.

This chain connects TRBV28 to TRBJ2-7, with D possibly TRBD2 on 5 matching bases. V was clipped by 6 bases and J by 4 bases, with 13 bases between them. Germline CDR1 and CDR2: MDHEN and SYDVKM. The CDR3 extends over 13 amino acids. For the CDR3, the DNA is TGTGCCAGCAGAAGTGGGAGCATATACGAGCAGTACTTC. Its protein product is CASRSGSIYEQYF. The variable domain in full, completed from reference TRBV28 and TRBJ2-7, reads DVKVTQSSRYLVKRTGEKVFLECVQDMDHENMFWYRQDPGLGLRLIYFSYDVKMKEKGDIPEGYSVSREKKERFSLILESASTNQTSMYLCASRSGSIYEQYFGPGTRLTVT.

The CDR3: CASSLGQGVREQYF. CDR3 DNA: TGTGCCAGCAGCTTAGGACAAGGGGTCCGCGAGCAGTACTTC. The rearrangement joins TRBV7-9 to TRBJ2-7; D might be TRBD1 (5 bases). The CDR3 has 14 amino acids. From germline, CDR1 is SEHNR and CDR2 FQNEAQ (reference sequence). V lost 1 base and J 6 bases, leaving 13 bases between the germline ends.

The J gene is TRBJ1-2, the V gene TRBV19, with a weak D call TRBD1 (6 bases). The CDR3 loop spans 15 amino acids. The V end was cut by 2 bases, the J end by 3 bases, with 13 bases between. Germline V gene data show CDR1 as LNHDA and CDR2 as SQIVND (reference sequence). The CDR3 bases are TGTGCCAGTAGTATACCCCTCGGGGGGCACTATGGCTACACCTTC. Translating it yields CASSIPLGGHYGYTF.

The rearrangement links TRBV7-2 to TRBJ1-5; 7 nucleotides agree with TRBD1. This CDR3 has 16 amino acids. Germline loops: CDR1 SGHTA, CDR2 FQGNSA. Trimming removed 0 bases from V and 4 bases from J; junction bases left unmatched: 6. The CDR3 here is CASSLARGSFNQPQHF. The CDR3 DNA reads TGTGCCAGCAGCTTAGCCAGGGGGTCTTTTAATCAGCCCCAGCATTTT.

This chain uses TRBV19 with TRBJ1-1; D unclear. The CDR3 totals 13 residues. Germline CDR1 is LNHDA and CDR2 is SQIVND (reference sequence). V dropped 2 bases and J dropped 11 bases, with 15 bases sitting between them. CDR3 in DNA: TGTGCCAGTAGTATAACCGGGCCCCGAGGGGCTTTCTTT. This encodes CASSITGPRGAFF.

The chain carries TRBV5-1 and TRBJ1-3, with D unresolved. Germline V gene data show CDR1 as SGHRS and CDR2 as YFSETQ. V was shortened by 4 bases and J by 2 bases, with 13 bases between the two germline ends. The CDR3 is made up of 15 amino acids. CDR3 nucleotide sequence: TGCGCCAGCAGCCCGGCGCCAGGAACTGGAAACACCATATATTTT. Translating it yields CASSPAPGTGNTIYF. Combining the CDR3 with reference TRBV5-1 and TRBJ1-3 gives the whole variable domain KAGVTQTPRYLIKTRGQQVTLSCSPISGHRSVSWYQQTPGQGLQFLFEYFSETQRNKGNFPGRFSGRQFSNSRSEMNVSTLELGDSALYLCASSPAPGTGNTIYFGEGSWLTVV.

The chain employs TRBV7-3 and TRBJ2-1; D ambiguous. The CDR3 runs 16 residues. Trimming removed 4 bases from V and 0 bases from J, with 13 bases in between. Germline V gene sequence: CDR1 SGHTA, CDR2 FQGTGA. CDR3 loop: CASSYNSPSSYNEQFF. The CDR3 bases are TGTGCCAGCAGCTACAATAGCCCGAGCTCCTACAATGAGCAGTTCTTC. The full variable domain, with the rest looked up from reference TRBV7-3 and TRBJ2-1, is GAGVSQTPSNKVTEKGKYVELRCDPISGHTALYWYRQSLGQGPEFLIYFQGTGAADDSGLPNDRFFAVRPEGSVSTLKIQRTERGDSAVYLCASSYNSPSSYNEQFFGPGTRLTVL.

The V gene is TRBV19, the J gene TRBJ2-2; D gene ambiguous. V lost 3 bases and J lost 2, with 7 bases in between. Germline CDR1 reads LNHDA; CDR2 reads SQIVND (reference sequence). This CDR3 is 14 amino acids long. DNA for the CDR3: TGTGCCAGTAGTATCGAAGCCAACACCGGGGAGCTGTTTTTT. This translates into CASSIEANTGELFF.